The 21 T cell receptor beta chains below come from one sample, sequenced in a study of T cells in Graves' hyperthyroidism and ophthalmopathy. RNA transcripts gave rise to amplified TCR beta CDR3 regions. The TCR CDR3 was amplified in a first-round RT-PCR using the HTBI primer set. TCRdb used MiXCR to reprocess the multiplex PCR reads, holding one entry per CDR3 protein. The repertoire has over 450,000 distinct CDR3 sequences, approximately 15% of them found once; the top ten carry 15% to 20%. The specimen was blood. These receptors were taken from a woman between 18 and 29 years old with Graves' hyperthyroidism.

This clonotype has at least ten counts. The gene calls are TRBV7-6 and TRBJ2-1; TRBD2 matches 8 bases. CDR1 SGHVS and CDR2 FNYEAQ come from the germline V gene. The junction had 5 bases not matched to a gene; V was cut back by 4 bases and J by 6 bases. This CDR3 comprises 14 residues. The CDR3 loop is CASSYRGGGNEQFF. CDR3 nucleotide sequence: TGTGCCAGCAGCTACCGGGGGGGAGGCAATGAGCAGTTCTTC.

This clonotype has a count of ten or more. The chain combines TRBV12-3 or TRBV12-4 with TRBJ2-3; 9 bases fit TRBD2. This CDR3 has 16 amino acids. The V gene end was trimmed by 3 bases and the J gene end by 4 bases; junction bases not matched to a gene: 8. The CDR3, as DNA: TGTGCCAGCAGTTTGTACGGGACTAGCATCCCAGATACGCAGTATTTT. Amino acids: CASSLYGTSIPDTQYF.

The chain has TRBV7-3 and TRBJ1-5; perhaps TRBD1 as D (6 bases). V dropped 1 base and J dropped 2 bases, with 24 bases sitting between them. The germline CDR1 and CDR2 sequences are SGHTA and FQGTGA. The CDR3 runs to 20 residues. CDR3 DNA: TGTGCCAGCAGCTTAAGGGGACAAGTCGGGATCCGGGATGGCAATCAGCCCCAGCATTTT. It yields the protein CASSLRGQVGIRDGNQPQHF.

This clonotype was picked up many times. The chain couples TRBV12-3 or TRBV12-4 to TRBJ2-1, with D maybe TRBD2 (6 bases). The CDR3 has 14 residues. Between the trimmed V and J ends, which lost 8 bases and 0 bases, there was a span of 11 bases. The CDR3 DNA follows: TGTGCCAGCGACGGGAGCCGCTCCTACAATGAGCAGTTCTTC. This gives the protein CASDGSRSYNEQFF.

The chain couples TRBV7-9 to TRBJ1-3, with D uncertain. The V end lost 2 bases, the J end lost 1 base, and 21 bases lay between the germline ends. Germline V gene data show CDR1 as SEHNR and CDR2 as FQNEAQ (reference sequence). The CDR3 contains 19 residues. The CDR3 sequence: CASSLILSDIRWSGNTIYF. The CDR3 nucleotides read TGTGCCAGCAGCTTAATCCTTTCCGATATTAGGTGGTCTGGAAACACCATATATTTT.

The chain combines TRBV2 with TRBJ2-4; 9 bases align to TRBD1. V trimming: 4 bases; J trimming: 4 bases; junction bases outside the gene matches: 2. Germline V gives CDR1 SNHLY, CDR2 FYNNEI. This CDR3 has 14 residues. The CDR3 loop is CASSGGQGKNIQYF. The CDR3 coding sequence is TGTGCCAGCAGTGGGGGACAGGGAAAAAACATTCAGTACTTC. The whole variable domain, filled in from reference TRBV2 and TRBJ2-4, reads EPEVTQTPSHQVTQMGQEVILRCVPISNHLYFYWYRQILGQKVEFLVSFYNNEISEKSEIFDDQFSVERPDGSNFTLKIRSTKLEDSAMYFCASSGGQGKNIQYFGAGTRLSVL.

This chain links TRBV3-1 with TRBJ2-1; D unresolved. The V gene lost 1 base and the J gene lost 7 bases, with 8 bases spanning the gap. Germline V gene lookup returns CDR1 LGHDT and CDR2 YNNKEL (reference sequence). The CDR3 spans 13 residues. The CDR3 nucleotides read TGTGCCAGCAGCCAAGGGCGGCGGAATGAGCAGTTCTTC. It translates to CASSQGRRNEQFF.

The table lists this clonotype with a few counts. J is TRBJ2-3 and V is TRBV12-3 or TRBV12-4, with 10 bases aligning to TRBD2. Trimming cost V 5 bases and J 2 bases; bases outside gene matches: 4. The CDR3 extends over 15 amino acids. The CDR3 sequence is CASSPGLATTDTQYF. As DNA, the CDR3 is TGTGCCAGCAGTCCGGGACTAGCGACCACAGATACGCAGTATTTT.

This clonotype was counted at least ten times. The chain couples TRBV12-3 or TRBV12-4 to TRBJ2-5; D ambiguous. The CDR3 has 13 amino acids. The V gene lost 3 bases and the J gene lost 3 bases, with 8 bases spanning the gap. The CDR3 coding sequence is TGTGCCAGCAGTTTCCAGGACGAAGAGACCCAGTACTTC. Encoded protein: CASSFQDEETQYF.

This clonotype was picked up many times. The chain uses TRBV19 and TRBJ1-1; D uncertain. From germline, CDR1 is LNHDA and CDR2 SQIVND (reference sequence). Trimming cost V 6 bases and J 0 bases, with 8 bases left between them. The CDR3 contains 13 residues. In nucleotides, the CDR3 is TGTGCCAGTAGCCGCAAAATGAACACTGAAGCTTTCTTT. It yields the protein CASSRKMNTEAFF.

This clonotype was counted ten times or more. The chain carries TRBV20-1 and TRBJ2-1; TRBD2 matches at 10 bases. Germline V gene sequence: CDR1 DFQATT, CDR2 SNEGSKA (reference sequence). The CDR3 consists of 15 residues. Trimming removed 4 bases from V and 0 bases from J; junction bases left unmatched: 3. For the CDR3, the DNA is TGCAGTGCTAATATAGCGGGAGGCTCCTACAATGAGCAGTTCTTC. Translating it yields CSANIAGGSYNEQFF.

This clonotype was detected ten times or more. This chain connects TRBV5-1 to TRBJ1-4; TRBD1 matches 7 bases. Germline CDR1 reads SGHRS; CDR2 reads YFSETQ. J gave up 4 bases and V 3 bases, and 3 bases lay outside the gene matches. This CDR3 is built from 14 residues. CDR3 coding DNA: TGCGCCAGCAGCTGGTCAGGGGGTAATGAAAAACTGTTTTTT. It is translated as CASSWSGGNEKLFF.

Details on this clonotype: This may stem from a read error, because a much larger clone lies one nucleotide away. The chain has TRBV2 and TRBJ2-3; TRBD2 agrees at 13 bases. This CDR3 spans 16 amino acids. The ends lost 6 bases at V and 5 bases at J; junction bases unmatched: 8. Germline CDR1 reads SNHLY; CDR2 reads FYNNEI. The CDR3 region has the DNA TGTGCCAGCAGCGTAACTAGCGGGAGGGTGGGAGATACGCAGTATTTT. This gives the protein CASSVTSGRVGDTQYF.

The count of this clonotype is one. A much bigger clone sits one base away, suggesting this may be a read error. The chain recombines TRBV29-1 with TRBJ2-3; TRBD2 might be the D (5 bases). CDR3 length equals 14 residues. V lost 3 bases and J lost 4, with 14 bases in between. CDR1 and CDR2 (germline): SQVTM, ANQGSEA. CDR3 coding DNA: TGCAGCGTTGAGGAGTGGGCGAGGGCAGATACGCAGTATTTT. Translated: CSVEEWARADTQYF.

This clonotype has a handful of counts. V gene TRBV7-9 combines with J gene TRBJ2-7; 8 positions agree with TRBD2. Germline-derived CDR1 and CDR2 are SEHNR and FQNEAQ (reference sequence). This CDR3 spans 16 amino acids. J lost 3 bases, V lost 5 bases, and 12 bases had no gene match. The CDR3 nucleotides read TGTGCCAGCAGCCCCCTCAATAGCGGGGCACTCTACGAGCAGTACTTC. It translates to CASSPLNSGALYEQYF. Based on the CDR3 plus reference TRBV7-9 and TRBJ2-7, the full variable domain is DTGVSQNPRHKITKRGQNVTFRCDPISEHNRLYWYRQTLGQGPEFLTYFQNEAQLEKSRLLSDRFSAERPKGSFSTLEIQRTEQGDSAMYLCASSPLNSGALYEQYFGPGTRLTVT.

The sample holds many counts of this clonotype. The chain has TRBV19 and TRBJ1-5; D is uncertain. Germline V gene sequence: CDR1 LNHDA, CDR2 SQIVND (reference sequence). This CDR3 has 14 residues. The V gene lost 3 bases and the J gene lost 3 bases, with 9 bases spanning the gap. CDR3 nucleotides: TGTGCCAGTAGTATTGGTCAGCCCAATCAGCCCCAGCATTTT. Its protein product is CASSIGQPNQPQHF.

This chain links TRBV5-4 with TRBJ2-1, with 10 nucleotides matching TRBD2. J gave up 7 bases and V 7 bases, and 11 bases lay outside the gene matches. CDR1 is SGHNT and CDR2 is YYREEE in the germline V gene (reference sequence). The CDR3 is 15 amino acids. CDR3 in amino acids: CASRLGASGRNEQFF. DNA of the CDR3: TGTGCCAGCCGTTTAGGAGCTAGCGGGAGAAATGAGCAGTTCTTC.

This clonotype was observed a handful of times. DNA of the CDR3: TGTGCCACCCTGAGGGGCAGCGAACTACCGAACACTGAAGCTTTCTTT. Protein: CATLRGSELPNTEAFF. V and J are TRBV15 and TRBJ1-1; weak D call: TRBD1 (5 bases). Trimming pared 8 bases from V and 1 base from J, leaving 20 bases between. This CDR3 has 16 residues. Germline CDR1 LNHNV, CDR2 YYDKDF (reference sequence).

In this sample, this clonotype turned up many times. The V call is TRBV27, the J call TRBJ1-1, with D possibly TRBD1 on 6 matching bases. The CDR3 loop spans 14 amino acids. Germline CDR1 and CDR2: MNHEY and SMNVEV (reference sequence). Trimming shortened V by 3 bases and J by 1 base, and 9 bases separated the two germline ends. DNA for the CDR3: TGTGCCAGCAGTTTCAGGGGCGGGAACACTGAAGCTTTCTTT. It codes for CASSFRGGNTEAFF.

This clonotype was seen a few times. J is TRBJ1-4 and V is TRBV30; D unresolved. This CDR3 contains 10 residues. From germline, CDR1 is GTSNPN and CDR2 SVGIG (reference sequence). The V end lost 5 bases, the J end lost 6 bases, and 4 bases lay between the germline ends. The CDR3 loop is CAWGDEKLFF. The CDR3 nucleotides are TGTGCCTGGGGGGATGAAAAACTGTTTTTT.

Ten or more counts support this clonotype. The CDR3 here is CAWMSLGLRGIQETQYF. The CDR3 DNA reads TGTGCCTGGATGAGCCTGGGGCTACGCGGGATCCAAGAGACCCAGTACTTC. The chain carries TRBV30 and TRBJ2-5, with a weak D call TRBD2 (6 bases). CDR1 GTSNPN and CDR2 SVGIG come from the germline V gene (reference sequence). V gave up 4 bases and J gave up 1 base, with 22 bases separating them. The CDR3 sequence is 17 residues long.